These 29 T cell receptor beta chains were all obtained from the same sample, sequenced in a study of blood T cell repertoires in COVID-19. Produced via immunoSEQ multiplex PCR; TCRdb's table is partial and in-frame only. The sample lists roughly 81,000 clones, roughly 86% occurring once. The specimen sequenced was peripheral blood. These receptors all stem from a man in his 60s with acute or convalescent COVID-19.

This clone was seen a single time. DNA for the CDR3: TGTGCCAGCGGACTCACAGGGGTGAATCAGCCCCAGCATTTT. It yields the protein CASGLTGVNQPQHF. The rearrangement links TRBV19 to TRBJ1-5, with 7 bases that match TRBD1. Germline CDR1 reads LNHDA; CDR2 reads SQIVND (reference sequence). The V segment lost 9 bases and the J segment 4 bases; nucleotides outside the gene matches: 9. The CDR3 loop spans 14 amino acids.

This clone was seen just once. V gene TRBV5-4 combines with J gene TRBJ2-3; 13 bases map to TRBD2. The CDR3 extends over 15 amino acids. The V and J ends lost 5 bases and 5 bases, in that order; junction bases with no gene match: 5. Per the germline V gene, CDR1 is SGHNT and CDR2 is YYREEE (reference sequence). The CDR3 sequence: CASRRTSGREDTQYF. The CDR3 region has the DNA TGTGCCAGCAGACGCACTAGCGGGAGGGAAGATACGCAGTATTTT. Filled out from reference TRBV5-4 and TRBJ2-3, the complete variable domain reads ETGVTQSPTHLIKTRGQQVTLRCSSQSGHNTVSWYQQALGQGPQFIFQYYREEENGRGNFPPRFSGLQFPNYSSELNVNALELDDSALYLCASRRTSGREDTQYFGPGTRLTVL.

The rearrangement uses TRBV7-2 and TRBJ2-5, with TRBD2 identical over 7 bases. CDR1 SGHTA and CDR2 FQGNSA come from the germline V gene. V lost 5 bases to trimming and J lost 2 bases; unmatched junction nucleotides: 8. The length of the CDR3 is 15 residues. CDR3 sequence reads: CASSPRASGQETQYF. The CDR3 nucleotides are TGTGCCAGCAGCCCCAGGGCTAGCGGACAAGAGACCCAGTACTTC.

CDR3 DNA: TGTGCCACCAGCAGAGATGGGGGCGAAAATTCACCCCTCCACTTT. Its translation: CATSRDGGENSPLHF. The rearrangement uses TRBV15 and TRBJ1-6; tentatively, D is TRBD1 (6 bases). From germline, CDR1 is LNHNV and CDR2 YYDKDF (reference sequence). The CDR3 runs to 15 residues. The V end lost 0 bases, the J end lost 7 bases, and 10 bases lay between the germline ends. Combining the CDR3 with reference TRBV15 and TRBJ1-6 gives the whole variable domain DAMVIQNPRYQVTQFGKPVTLSCSQTLNHNVMYWYQQKSSQAPKLLFHYYDKDFNNEADTPDNFQSRRPNTSFCFLDIRSPGLGDTAMYLCATSRDGGENSPLHFGNGTRLTVT.

The chain carries TRBV18 and TRBJ2-7; TRBD2 matches 7 bases. The CDR3 length is 14 residues. Germline V gene lookup returns CDR1 KGHSH and CDR2 LQKENI. Trimming took 3 bases from V and 4 from J; bases not matched to a gene: 6. CDR3 DNA sequence: TGTGCCAGCTCACCTGTCGGGGGAGGGTACGAGCAGTACTTC. This codes for CASSPVGGGYEQYF.

The DNA of the CDR3 is TGTGCCAGCAGTGAAAGGGACAGGGGAAATCAGCCCCAGCATTTT. Its protein is CASSERDRGNQPQHF. The J gene is TRBJ1-5, the V gene TRBV6-1, with 10 bases that match TRBD1. This CDR3 has 15 amino acids. V shed 2 bases, J shed 4 bases, and the junction held 2 bases outside the gene matches. Germline V gene sequence: CDR1 MNHNS, CDR2 SASEGT.

This rearrangement joins TRBV5-4 to TRBJ2-2, with 7 bases aligning to TRBD1. Per the germline V gene, CDR1 is SGHNT and CDR2 is YYREEE (reference sequence). V trimming: 2 bases; J trimming: 1 base; junction bases outside the gene matches: 5. This CDR3 contains 16 residues. CDR3 in DNA: TGTGCCAGCAGCTTACCCAGACAGGGGAACACCGGGGAGCTGTTTTTT. It codes for CASSLPRQGNTGELFF.

The chain combines TRBV3-1 (or the pseudogene TRBV3-2) with TRBJ2-5; TRBD2 might be the D (5 bases). V was pared by 1 base and J by 2 bases, with 11 bases between. This CDR3 spans 15 amino acids. Germline-derived CDR1 and CDR2 are LGHDT and YNNKEL (reference sequence). This CDR3 reads CASSQARTGQETQYF. CDR3 coding DNA: TGTGCCAGCAGCCAAGCCAGGACGGGGCAAGAGACCCAGTACTTC.

DNA of the CDR3: TGTGCCAGCAGCTCGGGACTAGCGGGAGTCTATGAGCAGTTCTTC. Protein: CASSSGLAGVYEQFF. The V call is TRBV7-2, the J call TRBJ2-1; 14 bases agree with TRBD2. The V gene's germline CDR1 is SGHTA and CDR2 FQGNSA. V lost 4 bases to trimming and J lost 8 bases; unmatched junction nucleotides: 4. This CDR3 contains 15 residues.

This clone was found a few times. This sequence joins TRBV15 and TRBJ2-2; 7 bases agree with TRBD1. There are 15 residues in the CDR3. Germline CDR1 is LNHNV and CDR2 is YYDKDF (reference sequence). The V segment lost 3 bases and the J segment 5 bases; nucleotides outside the gene matches: 6. The CDR3 sequence is CATSRKGAETGELFF. CDR3 bases: TGTGCCACCAGCAGGAAGGGGGCGGAGACCGGGGAGCTGTTTTTT.

Only a few counts were recorded for this clone. The chain combines TRBV16 with TRBJ1-2; no definite D call. Germline V gives CDR1 KGHSY, CDR2 FQNENV. The CDR3 is made up of 17 amino acids. V shed 0 bases and J shed 6 bases, with 20 bases lying between them. The CDR3 DNA reads TGTGCCAGCAGCCAATCTGGCGAAGTTATTACTAGTAATGGCTACACCTTC. This sequence encodes CASSQSGEVITSNGYTF.

The rearrangement links TRBV7-3 to TRBJ1-2, with D tentatively TRBD1 (6 bases). Trimming removed 4 bases from V and 4 bases from J, with 16 bases in between. The V gene's germline CDR1 is SGHTA and CDR2 FQGTGA. The CDR3 totals 15 residues. Written as DNA, the CDR3 is TGTGCCAGCAGCTCTCGACAGGCTTCCGTCTATGGCTACACCTTC. It codes for CASSSRQASVYGYTF.

The chain has TRBV6-5 and TRBJ2-3; 11 nucleotides match TRBD2. This CDR3 region has 15 residues. Germline V gives CDR1 MNHEY, CDR2 SVGAGI. V shed 6 bases, J shed 2 bases, and the junction held 4 bases outside the gene matches. CDR3 sequence reads: CASRASGGPTDTQYF. CDR3 DNA sequence: TGTGCCAGCAGGGCTAGCGGGGGGCCCACAGATACGCAGTATTTT.

This chain joins TRBV24-1 and TRBJ2-3; 8 nucleotides align to TRBD1. With 2 bases clipped from V and 4 bases from J, the junction kept 1 base outside the gene matches. Germline V lookup: CDR1 KGHDR, CDR2 SFDVKD. CDR3 length: 14 amino acids. CDR3 nucleotide sequence: TGTGCCACCAGTGATTCGACAGGGGCAGATACGCAGTATTTT. It codes for CATSDSTGADTQYF.

The CDR3, as DNA: TGTGCCAGCACGACTAGCCCTAGCACAGATACGCAGTATTTT. Protein product: CASTTSPSTDTQYF. This rearrangement joins TRBV7-2 to TRBJ2-3, with 7 positions matching TRBD2. Trimming cost V 7 bases and J 0 bases; bases outside gene matches: 4. Germline V gene sequence: CDR1 SGHTA, CDR2 FQGNSA. This CDR3 region has 14 residues.

The CDR3 DNA follows: TGTGCCAGTAGTATAGGGCAGTTAAATCAGCCCCAGCATTTT. Encoded protein: CASSIGQLNQPQHF. The chain uses TRBV19 and TRBJ1-5; D gene unclear. The CDR3 is made up of 14 amino acids. The germline V gene has CDR1 LNHDA and CDR2 SQIVND (reference sequence). The V gene lost 1 base and the J gene lost 4 bases, with 8 bases spanning the gap.

The CDR3: CASSLGVNRGRRETQYF. As DNA, the CDR3 is TGTGCCAGCAGCTTGGGGGTCAACAGGGGACGGAGGGAGACCCAGTACTTC. The chain carries TRBV7-2 and TRBJ2-5, with 7 bases that match TRBD1. The CDR3 loop spans 17 amino acids. The germline V gene encodes CDR1 SGHTA and CDR2 FQGNSA. Germline trimming cut 3 bases from V and 5 bases from J; bases unmatched to any gene: 15.

This clone showed up just a few times. This chain uses TRBV29-1 with TRBJ1-4; D is perhaps TRBD1 (6 bases). V lost 4 bases and J lost 3, with 12 bases in between. Germline-derived CDR1 and CDR2 are SQVTM and ANQGSEA. The CDR3 is 14 residues long. The CDR3 protein is CSVGRRGSNEKLFF. CDR3 in DNA: TGCAGCGTTGGACGCAGGGGATCTAATGAAAAACTGTTTTTT.

V usage is TRBV7-9 and J usage is TRBJ1-1; tentative D call: TRBD1 (5 bases). The CDR3 sequence is 13 residues long. CDR1 is SEHNR, CDR2 FQNEAQ, per germline (reference sequence). Trimming took off 5 bases at V and 3 bases at J, with 10 bases between the two ends. CDR3 loop: CASSTQGDTEAFF. In nucleotides, the CDR3 is TGTGCCAGCAGCACCCAGGGCGACACTGAAGCTTTCTTT.

The chain combines TRBV14 with TRBJ2-4; a possible D gene is TRBD1 (6 bases). Germline V lookup: CDR1 SGHDN, CDR2 FVKESK. V was cut by 3 bases and J by 8 bases, with 11 bases left in between. CDR3 size: 13 residues. DNA for the CDR3: TGTGCCAGCAGCCACCTCGGACAGTACATTCAGTACTTC. This encodes CASSHLGQYIQYF.

The rearrangement joins TRBV7-3 to TRBJ2-1; D possibly corresponds to TRBD2 (5 bases). The CDR3 covers 14 residues. V shed 4 bases and J shed 5 bases, with 12 bases lying between them. Germline assignment: CDR1 SGHTA and CDR2 FQGTGA. The CDR3 region is CASSSPSGDNEQFF. DNA of the CDR3: TGTGCCAGCAGCTCCCCGTCCGGGGACAATGAGCAGTTCTTC.

V gene TRBV4-3 combines with J gene TRBJ1-6, with a weak D call TRBD1 (5 bases). Per the germline V gene, CDR1 is LGHNA and CDR2 is YSLEER. The CDR3 runs to 14 residues. The V end lost 1 base, the J end lost 10 bases, and 11 bases lay between the germline ends. The CDR3 DNA follows: TGCGCCAGCAGCCAAGGGGACTTAAGATCACCCCTCCACTTT. Protein sequence: CASSQGDLRSPLHF.

This clone was observed a single time. The identical CDR3 is also encoded by other nucleotide sequences in the sample. The V call is TRBV19, the J call TRBJ1-6; 11 bases match TRBD1. Germline CDR1 reads LNHDA; CDR2 reads SQIVND (reference sequence). With V trimmed by 0 bases and J by 9 bases, 4 bases remained unmatched. CDR3 length: 16 amino acids. CDR3 in DNA: TGTGCCAGTAGTATAGATCGGGGGACAGGGGGTTCACCCCTCCACTTT. Translating it yields CASSIDRGTGGSPLHF.

In this sample, this clone turned up a few times. This sequence joins TRBV12-3 or TRBV12-4 and TRBJ2-1; TRBD1 might be the D (6 bases). The CDR3 loop spans 12 amino acids. The germline V and J ends were trimmed by 6 bases and 10 bases, with 13 bases remaining between them. The CDR3 is CASRFGTIEQFF. The DNA for the CDR3 is TGTGCCAGCAGATTTGGGACAATCGAGCAGTTCTTC.

The V gene is TRBV19, the J gene TRBJ2-5; a weak D match, TRBD2 (5 bases). The germline V gene encodes CDR1 LNHDA and CDR2 SQIVND (reference sequence). V gave up 3 bases and J gave up 5 bases, with 7 bases separating them. The CDR3 is 12 amino acids. CDR3 protein: CASSIRRETQYF. CDR3 DNA sequence: TGTGCCAGTAGTATCCGGAGGGAGACCCAGTACTTC.

This clone was seen only once. The chain couples TRBV7-9 to TRBJ2-5; TRBD2 aligns across 8 bases. V shed 1 base, J shed 5 bases, and the junction held 6 bases outside the gene matches. CDR3 length: 15 amino acids. Germline-derived CDR1 and CDR2 are SEHNR and FQNEAQ (reference sequence). The CDR3 bases are TGTGCCAGCAGCTTAGGTATTAGCGGGGTTGAGACCCAGTACTTC. Translation: CASSLGISGVETQYF.

This chain links TRBV7-2 with TRBJ2-7; 7 bases map to TRBD2. Looked up from germline, CDR1 is SGHTA and CDR2 is FQGNSA. The length of the CDR3 is 14 residues. Trimming cost V 0 bases and J 4 bases; bases outside gene matches: 3. CDR3 nucleotide sequence: TGTGCCAGCAGCTTAGCGGGGGGGGGATACGAGCAGTACTTC. Translation gives CASSLAGGGYEQYF.

V and J are TRBV6-5 and TRBJ1-2, with 9 bases that match TRBD1. The germline CDR1 and CDR2 sequences are MNHEY and SVGAGI. V lost 7 bases, J lost 7 bases, and 10 bases stayed unmatched. The CDR3 has 14 residues. The CDR3, as DNA: TGTGCCAGCAACAAGGCGACAGGGGGATTTGGCTACACCTTC. It encodes CASNKATGGFGYTF.

The chain has TRBV7-9 and TRBJ2-3; TRBD2 aligns across 8 bases. Trimming cost V 1 base and J 5 bases; bases outside gene matches: 14. CDR1 is SEHNR, CDR2 FQNEAQ, per germline (reference sequence). There are 18 residues in the CDR3. The CDR3 is CASSLVSQLAAREDTQYF. CDR3 DNA: TGTGCCAGCAGCTTAGTCTCCCAACTAGCGGCCCGGGAAGATACGCAGTATTTT.